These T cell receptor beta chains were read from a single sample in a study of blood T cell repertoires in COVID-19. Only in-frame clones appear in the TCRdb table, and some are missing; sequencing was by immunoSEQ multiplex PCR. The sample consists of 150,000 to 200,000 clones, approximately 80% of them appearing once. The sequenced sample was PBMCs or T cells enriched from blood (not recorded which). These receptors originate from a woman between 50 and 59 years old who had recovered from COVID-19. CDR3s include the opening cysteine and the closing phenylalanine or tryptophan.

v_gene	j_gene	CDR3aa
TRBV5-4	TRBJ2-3	CASSLGDRATDTQYF
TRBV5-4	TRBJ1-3	CASSLGGTITGNTIYF
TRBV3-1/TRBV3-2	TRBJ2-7	CASSRSTSGRVEQYF
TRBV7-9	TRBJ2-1	CASSLALRYNEQFF
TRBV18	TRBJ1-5	CASSPEPGQPQHF
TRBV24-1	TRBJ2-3	CATSDPRSYTDTQYF
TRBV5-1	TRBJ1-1	CASRVGQGIFATEAFF
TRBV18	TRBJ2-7	CASSAGLDVEQYF
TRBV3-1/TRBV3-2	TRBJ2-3	CASSHYSSGGAGTTDTQYF
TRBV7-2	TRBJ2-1	CASSLEGQGPRNEQFF
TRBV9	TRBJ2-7	CASSVGNMGTGYEQYF
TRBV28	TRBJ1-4	CASSWRQGVTNEKLFF
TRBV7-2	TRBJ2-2	CASRLPRGADGELFF
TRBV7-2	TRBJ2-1	CASSLDGAYNEQFF
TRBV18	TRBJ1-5	CASSPSPTGVQPQHF
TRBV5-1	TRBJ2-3	CASLGLAGEGRTDTQYF
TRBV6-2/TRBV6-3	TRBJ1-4	CASSSGTVTEKLFF
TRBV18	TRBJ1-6	CASSPLRGSSYNSPLHF
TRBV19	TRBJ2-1	CASSIGGRVVDNEQFF
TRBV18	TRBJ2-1	CASSPGTSGYNEQFF
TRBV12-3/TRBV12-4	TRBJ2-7	CASSPGQPYEQYF
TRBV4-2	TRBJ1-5	CASSQDATVYQPQHF
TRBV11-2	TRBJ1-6	CASSLLGEIDNSPLHF
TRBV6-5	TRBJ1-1	CASSKQGMNTEAFF
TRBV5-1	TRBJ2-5	CASSHSRGRETQYF
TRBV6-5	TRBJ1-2	CASTGGSNYGYTF
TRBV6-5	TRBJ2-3	CASSYGSRGTQYF
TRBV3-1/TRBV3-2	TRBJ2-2	CASSQDLVLTGELFF
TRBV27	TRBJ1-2	CASSPAGLFPLYGYTF
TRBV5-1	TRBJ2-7	CASSLEGESYEQYF
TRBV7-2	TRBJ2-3	CASSLVSGGVTDTQYF
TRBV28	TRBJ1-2	CASSGRTGYGYTF
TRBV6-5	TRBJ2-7	CASSSTQGSYEQYF